This TCR beta chain was identified during a study of shared clonotypes between healthy human individuals. Study in general: Samples came from a couple of female and three male donors aged 18 to 49.

Naive CD8 cells, CD45RO-negative and positively selected for CCR7, excluded terminally differentiated effector memory CD45RA+ cells. Trimming left V 4 bases short and J 3 bases short, with 10 bases between. Germline values: CDR1 MNHEY, CDR2 SMNVEV (reference sequence). The CDR3 runs to 13 residues. To note about this clone: Antigen: not known.

Using immunoSEQ multiplex PCR, the repertoire was profiled, and TCRdb retains in-frame clones only, with some absent. Seen here are 1.5 million to 2.5 million clones, about 94% observed once, and the top ten hold less than 1.5%. Study-wide results and limits: Larger estimated richness was generally seen in naive subsets than in memory subsets.

Sequenced: naive CD8+ T cells sorted from blood. This sequence was found in a man younger than 35 in good health. V is TRBV27 and J is TRBJ2-7, with D maybe TRBD1 (6 bases). This chain's CDR3 is CASSSGTHYEQYF. CDR3 DNA: TGTGCCAGCAGTTCCGGGACACACTACGAGCAGTACTTC.